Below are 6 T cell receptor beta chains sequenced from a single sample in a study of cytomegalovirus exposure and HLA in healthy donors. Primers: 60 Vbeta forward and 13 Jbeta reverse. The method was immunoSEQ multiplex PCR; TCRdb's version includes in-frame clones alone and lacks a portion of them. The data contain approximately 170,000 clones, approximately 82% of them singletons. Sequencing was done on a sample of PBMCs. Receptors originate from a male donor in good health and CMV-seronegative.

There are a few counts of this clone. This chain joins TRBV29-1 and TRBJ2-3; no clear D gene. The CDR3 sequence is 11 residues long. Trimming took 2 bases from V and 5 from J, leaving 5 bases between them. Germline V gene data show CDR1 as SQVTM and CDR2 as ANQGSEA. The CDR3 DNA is TGCAGCGTTGAAACCGGAGATACGCAGTATTTT. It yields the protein CSVETGDTQYF.

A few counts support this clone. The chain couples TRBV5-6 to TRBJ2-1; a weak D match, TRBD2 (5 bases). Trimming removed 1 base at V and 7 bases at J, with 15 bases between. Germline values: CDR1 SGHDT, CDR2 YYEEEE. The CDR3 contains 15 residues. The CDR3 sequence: CASSLPPGVINEQFF. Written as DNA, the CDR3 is TGTGCCAGCAGCTTGCCCCCCGGGGTAATAAATGAGCAGTTCTTC.

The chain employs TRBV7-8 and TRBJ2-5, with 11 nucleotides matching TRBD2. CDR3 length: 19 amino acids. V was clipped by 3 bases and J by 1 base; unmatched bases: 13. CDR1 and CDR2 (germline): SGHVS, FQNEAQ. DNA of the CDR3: TGTGCCAGCAGCTTTATAGCGGGAGGGGCCACAAAAACCCAAGAGACCCAGTACTTC. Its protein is CASSFIAGGATKTQETQYF. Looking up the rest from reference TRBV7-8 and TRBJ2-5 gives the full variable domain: GAGVSQSPRYKVAKRGQDVALRCDPISGHVSLFWYQQALGQGPEFLTYFQNEAQLDKSGLPSDRFFAERPEGSVSTLKIQRTQQEDSAVYLCASSFIAGGATKTQETQYFGPGTRLLVL.

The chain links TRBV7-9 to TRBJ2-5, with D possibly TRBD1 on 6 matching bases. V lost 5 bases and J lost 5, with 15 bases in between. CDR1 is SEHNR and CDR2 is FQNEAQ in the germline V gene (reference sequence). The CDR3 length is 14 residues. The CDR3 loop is CASSPPTGRETQYF. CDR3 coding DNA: TGTGCCAGCAGCCCCCCGACAGGAAGGGAGACCCAGTACTTC.

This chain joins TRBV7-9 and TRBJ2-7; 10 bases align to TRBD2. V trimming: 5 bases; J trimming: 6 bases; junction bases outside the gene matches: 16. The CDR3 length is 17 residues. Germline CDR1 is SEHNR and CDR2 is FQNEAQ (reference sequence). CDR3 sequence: CASSRVSGRPWQGEQYF. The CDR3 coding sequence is TGTGCCAGCAGCAGGGTTAGCGGGAGGCCCTGGCAGGGCGAGCAGTACTTC.

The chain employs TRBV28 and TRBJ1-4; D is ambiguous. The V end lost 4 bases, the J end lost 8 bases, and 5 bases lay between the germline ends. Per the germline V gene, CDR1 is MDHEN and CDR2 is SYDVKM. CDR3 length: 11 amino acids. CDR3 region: CASSSREKLFF. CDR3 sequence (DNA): TGTGCCAGCAGTTCGAGAGAAAAACTGTTTTTT.